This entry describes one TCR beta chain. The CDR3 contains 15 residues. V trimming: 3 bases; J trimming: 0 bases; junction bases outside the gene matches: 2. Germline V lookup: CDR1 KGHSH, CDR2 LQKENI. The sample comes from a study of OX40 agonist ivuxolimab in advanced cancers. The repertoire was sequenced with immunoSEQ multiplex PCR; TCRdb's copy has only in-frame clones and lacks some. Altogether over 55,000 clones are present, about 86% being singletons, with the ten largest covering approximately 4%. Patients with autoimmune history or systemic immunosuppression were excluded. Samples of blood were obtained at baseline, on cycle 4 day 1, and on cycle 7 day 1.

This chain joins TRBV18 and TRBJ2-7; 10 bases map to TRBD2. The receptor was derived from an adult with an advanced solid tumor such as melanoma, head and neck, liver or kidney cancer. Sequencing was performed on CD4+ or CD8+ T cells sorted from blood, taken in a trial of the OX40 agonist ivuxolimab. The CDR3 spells CASSPGLANSYEQYF. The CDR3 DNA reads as TGTGCCAGCTCACCGGGACTAGCGAACTCCTACGAGCAGTACTTC.